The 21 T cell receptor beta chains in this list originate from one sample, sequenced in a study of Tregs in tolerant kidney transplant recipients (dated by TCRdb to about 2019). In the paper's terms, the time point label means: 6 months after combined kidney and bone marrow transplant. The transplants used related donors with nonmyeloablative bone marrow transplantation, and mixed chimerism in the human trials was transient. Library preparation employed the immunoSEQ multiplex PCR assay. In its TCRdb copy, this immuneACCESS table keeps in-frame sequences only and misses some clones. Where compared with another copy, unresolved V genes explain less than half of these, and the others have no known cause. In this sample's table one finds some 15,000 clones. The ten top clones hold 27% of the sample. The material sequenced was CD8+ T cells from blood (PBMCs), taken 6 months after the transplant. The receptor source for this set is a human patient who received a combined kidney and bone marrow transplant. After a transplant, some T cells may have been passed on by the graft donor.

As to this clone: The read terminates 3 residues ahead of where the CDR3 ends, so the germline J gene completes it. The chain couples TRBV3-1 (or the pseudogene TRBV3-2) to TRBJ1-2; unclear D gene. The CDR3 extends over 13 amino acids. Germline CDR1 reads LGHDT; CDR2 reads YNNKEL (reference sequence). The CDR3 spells CASSQDRSGGYTF. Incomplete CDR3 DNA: TGTGCCAGCAGCCAAGATCGGAGCGGGGGC.

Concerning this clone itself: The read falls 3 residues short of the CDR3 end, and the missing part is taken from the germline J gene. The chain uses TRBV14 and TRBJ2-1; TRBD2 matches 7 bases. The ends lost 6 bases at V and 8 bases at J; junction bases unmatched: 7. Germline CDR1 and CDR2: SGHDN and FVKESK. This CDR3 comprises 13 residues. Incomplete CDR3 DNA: TGTGCCAGCAGTCTCCAGGGAGGGGATGAG. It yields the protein CASSLQGGDE. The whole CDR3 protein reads CASSLQGGDEQFF.

The DNA read from the CDR3 is TGTGCCAGTAGTATGGGGCAGGGAGGTTACGAG. Translating it yields CASSMGQGGYE. The CDR3 in full is CASSMGQGGYEQYF. This rearrangement joins TRBV19 to TRBJ2-7, with D possibly being TRBD2 (6 bases). With the read ending 3 residues before the CDR3 end, the germline J gene is used to fill in that end. Germline CDR1 is LNHDA and CDR2 is SQIVND (reference sequence). Deletions cut 3 bases from V and 4 bases from J, with 13 bases between. The CDR3 is made up of 14 amino acids. Looking up the rest from reference TRBV19 and TRBJ2-7 gives the full variable domain: DGGITQSPKYLFRKEGQNVTLSCEQNLNHDAMYWYRQDPGQGLRLIYYSQIVNDFQKGDIAEGYSVSREKKESFPLTVTSAQKNPTAFYLCASSMGQGGYEQYFGPGTRLTVT.

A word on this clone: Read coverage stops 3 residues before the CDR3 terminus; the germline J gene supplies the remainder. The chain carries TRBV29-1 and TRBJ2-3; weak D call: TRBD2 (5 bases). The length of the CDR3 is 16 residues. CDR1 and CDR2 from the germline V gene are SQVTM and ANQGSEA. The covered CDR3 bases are TGCAGCGTTGAAGATCGGTGGACGGGGAGCCAAGAGACG. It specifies CSVEDRWTGSQET. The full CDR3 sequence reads CSVEDRWTGSQETQYF.

The CDR3 loop is CASSLGYGSNEKLFF. The covered CDR3 bases are TGTGCCAGCAGCTTAGGGTACGGGTCTAATGAAAAA. The rearrangement joins TRBV7-9 to TRBJ1-4; D is unresolved. Read sequence stops 3 residues before the CDR3 end, and the germline J gene provides the missing end. The V and J ends lost 1 base and 3 bases respectively, with 9 bases between them. The CDR3 sequence is 15 residues long. CDR1 and CDR2 (germline): SEHNR, FQNEAQ (reference sequence).

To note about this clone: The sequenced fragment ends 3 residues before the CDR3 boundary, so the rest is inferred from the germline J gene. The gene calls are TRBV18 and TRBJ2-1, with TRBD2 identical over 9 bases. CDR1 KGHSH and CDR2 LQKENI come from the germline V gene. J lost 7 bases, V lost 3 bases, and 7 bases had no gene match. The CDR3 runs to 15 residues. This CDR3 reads CASSPGASGINEQFF. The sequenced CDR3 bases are TGTGCCAGCTCACCCGGCGCTAGCGGGATTAATGAG.

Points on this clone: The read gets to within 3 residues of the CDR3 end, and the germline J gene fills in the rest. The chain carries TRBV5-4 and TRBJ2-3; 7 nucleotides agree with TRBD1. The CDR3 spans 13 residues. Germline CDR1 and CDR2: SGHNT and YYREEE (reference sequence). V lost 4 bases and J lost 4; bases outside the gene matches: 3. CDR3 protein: CASSDRVPDTQYF. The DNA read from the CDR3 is TGTGCCAGCAGCGACAGGGTCCCAGATACG.

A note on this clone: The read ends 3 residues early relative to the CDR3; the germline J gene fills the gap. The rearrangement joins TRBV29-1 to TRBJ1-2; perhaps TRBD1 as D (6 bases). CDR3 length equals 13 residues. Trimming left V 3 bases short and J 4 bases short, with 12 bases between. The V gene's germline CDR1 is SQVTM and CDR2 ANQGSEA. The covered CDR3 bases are TGCAGCGTTGAGACAGGTAGTAGCTATGGC. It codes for CSVETGSSYG. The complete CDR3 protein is CSVETGSSYGYTF.

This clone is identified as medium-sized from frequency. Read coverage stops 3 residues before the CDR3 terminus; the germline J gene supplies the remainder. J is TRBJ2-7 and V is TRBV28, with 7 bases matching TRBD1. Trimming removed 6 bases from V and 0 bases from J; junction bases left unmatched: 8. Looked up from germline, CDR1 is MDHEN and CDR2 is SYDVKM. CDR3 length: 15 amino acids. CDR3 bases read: TGTGCCAGCAGGATCGACAGGGCCAGCTCCTACGAG. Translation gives CASRIDRASSYE. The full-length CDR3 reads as CASRIDRASSYEQYF.

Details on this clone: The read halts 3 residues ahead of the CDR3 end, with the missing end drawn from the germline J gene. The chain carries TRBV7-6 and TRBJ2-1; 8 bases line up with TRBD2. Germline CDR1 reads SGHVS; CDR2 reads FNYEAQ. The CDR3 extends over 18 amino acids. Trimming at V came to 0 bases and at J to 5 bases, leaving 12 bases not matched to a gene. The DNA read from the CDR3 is TGTGCCAGCAGCTTAGCGGGTAGGTGGACTAGCAGCAACAATGAG. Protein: CASSLAGRWTSSNNE. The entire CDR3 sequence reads CASSLAGRWTSSNNEQFF. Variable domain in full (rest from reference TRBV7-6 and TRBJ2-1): GAGVSQSPRYKVTKRGQDVALRCDPISGHVSLYWYRQALGQGPEFLTYFNYEAQQDKSGLPNDRFSAERPEGSISTLTIQRTEQRDSAMYRCASSLAGRWTSSNNEQFFGPGTRLTVL.

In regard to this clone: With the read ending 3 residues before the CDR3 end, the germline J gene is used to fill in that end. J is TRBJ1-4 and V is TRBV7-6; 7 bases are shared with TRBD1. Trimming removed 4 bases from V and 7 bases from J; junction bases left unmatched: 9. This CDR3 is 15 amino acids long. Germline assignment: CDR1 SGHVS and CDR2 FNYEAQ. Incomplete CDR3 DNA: TGTGCCAGCAGCTCCCCGACAGGGTTAACTGAAAAA. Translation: CASSSPTGLTEK. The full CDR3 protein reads CASSSPTGLTEKLFF.

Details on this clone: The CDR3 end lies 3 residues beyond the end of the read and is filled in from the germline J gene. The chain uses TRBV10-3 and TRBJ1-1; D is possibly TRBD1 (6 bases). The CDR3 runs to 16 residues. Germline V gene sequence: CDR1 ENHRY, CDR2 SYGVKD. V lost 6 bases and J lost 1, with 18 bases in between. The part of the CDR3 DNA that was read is TGTGCCATCAGCGACCCCAACAGGGACGAGAACACTGAA. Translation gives CAISDPNRDENTE. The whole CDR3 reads CAISDPNRDENTEAFF.

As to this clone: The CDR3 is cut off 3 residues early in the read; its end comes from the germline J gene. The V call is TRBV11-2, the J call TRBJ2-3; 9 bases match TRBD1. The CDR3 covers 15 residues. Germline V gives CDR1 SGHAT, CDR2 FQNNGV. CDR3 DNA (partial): TGTGCCAGCAGCTTAGGGACAGGGGTTATTCAGCCG. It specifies CASSLGTGVIQP. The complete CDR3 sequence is CASSLGTGVIQPQYF.

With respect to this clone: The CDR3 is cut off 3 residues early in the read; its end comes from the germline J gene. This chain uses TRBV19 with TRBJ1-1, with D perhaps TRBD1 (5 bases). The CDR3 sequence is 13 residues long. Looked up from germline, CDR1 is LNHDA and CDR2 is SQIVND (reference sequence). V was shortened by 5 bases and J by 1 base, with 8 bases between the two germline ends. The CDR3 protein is CASSATENTEAFF. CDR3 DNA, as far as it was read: TGTGCCAGTAGTGCGACAGAGAACACTGAA.

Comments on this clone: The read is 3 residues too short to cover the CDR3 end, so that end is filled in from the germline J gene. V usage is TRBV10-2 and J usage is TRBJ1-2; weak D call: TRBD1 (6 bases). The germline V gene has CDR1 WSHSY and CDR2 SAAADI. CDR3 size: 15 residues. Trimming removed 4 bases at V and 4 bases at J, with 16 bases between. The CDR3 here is CASSGQVLGIYGYTF. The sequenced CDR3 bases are TGCGCCAGCAGTGGACAGGTTCTCGGGATCTATGGC.

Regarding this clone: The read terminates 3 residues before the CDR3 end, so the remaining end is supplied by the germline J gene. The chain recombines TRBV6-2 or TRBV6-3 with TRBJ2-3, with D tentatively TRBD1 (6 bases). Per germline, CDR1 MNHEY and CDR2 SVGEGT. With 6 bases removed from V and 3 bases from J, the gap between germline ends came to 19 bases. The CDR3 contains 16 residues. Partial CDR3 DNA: TGTGCCAGCAGCCCTAGGGACACCTCCCCAACAGATACG. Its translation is CASSPRDTSPTDT. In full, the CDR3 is CASSPRDTSPTDTQYF.

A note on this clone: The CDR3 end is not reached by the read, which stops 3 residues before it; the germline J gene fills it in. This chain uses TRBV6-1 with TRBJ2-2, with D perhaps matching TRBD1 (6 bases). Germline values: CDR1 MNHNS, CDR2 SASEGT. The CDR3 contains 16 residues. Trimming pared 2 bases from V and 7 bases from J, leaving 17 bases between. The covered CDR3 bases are TGTGCCAGCAGTGAATCGGGACATTCGTTCGGCGGGGAG. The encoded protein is CASSESGHSFGGE. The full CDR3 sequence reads CASSESGHSFGGELFF.

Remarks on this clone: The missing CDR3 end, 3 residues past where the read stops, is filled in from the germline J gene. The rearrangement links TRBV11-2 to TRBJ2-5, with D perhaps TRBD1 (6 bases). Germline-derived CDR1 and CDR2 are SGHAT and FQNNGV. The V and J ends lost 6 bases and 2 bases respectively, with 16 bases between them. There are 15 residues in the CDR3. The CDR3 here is CASSGGHPLQETQYF. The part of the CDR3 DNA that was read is TGTGCCAGCAGTGGGGGACACCCGCTTCAAGAGACC.

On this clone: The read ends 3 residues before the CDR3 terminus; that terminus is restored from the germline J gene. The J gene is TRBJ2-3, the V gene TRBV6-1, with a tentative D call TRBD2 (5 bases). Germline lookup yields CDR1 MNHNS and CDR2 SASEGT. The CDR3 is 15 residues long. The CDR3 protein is CASSAAEGRLETQYF. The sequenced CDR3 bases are TGTGCCAGCAGTGCAGCCGAGGGCAGATTAGAGACG.

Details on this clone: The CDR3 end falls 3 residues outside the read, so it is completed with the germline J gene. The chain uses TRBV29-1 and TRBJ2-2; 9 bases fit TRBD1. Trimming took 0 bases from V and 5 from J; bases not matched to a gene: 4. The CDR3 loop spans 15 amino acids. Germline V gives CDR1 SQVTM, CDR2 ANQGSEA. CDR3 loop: CSVEDGDRATGELFF. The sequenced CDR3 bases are TGCAGCGTTGAAGACGGGGACAGGGCGACCGGGGAG.

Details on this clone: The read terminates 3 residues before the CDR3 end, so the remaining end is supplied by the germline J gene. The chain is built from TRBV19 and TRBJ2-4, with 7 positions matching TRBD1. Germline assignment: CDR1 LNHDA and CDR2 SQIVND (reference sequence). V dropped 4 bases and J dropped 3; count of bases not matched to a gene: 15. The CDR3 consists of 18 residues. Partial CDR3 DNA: TGTGCCAGTAGTAAGACAGGGTACGTAACGGTCGGCAAAAACATT. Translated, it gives CASSKTGYVTVGKNI. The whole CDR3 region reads CASSKTGYVTVGKNIQYF.